This T cell receptor beta chain came from a study of blood T cell repertoires in COVID-19. Turning to the study itself: Acute and convalescent COVID-19 samples came from the United States, Italy and Spain. PBMCs, B-cell-depleted T cells, or T cells were the source of the cDNA or gDNA that made up the material.

The authors' processing: Amplifying reference gene primers gave estimates of nucleated cell counts. The data were produced by immunoSEQ multiplex PCR, yet TCRdb's version contains in-frame clones alone and is incomplete. V and J calls and clone size are those listed in that table; D and trimming were worked out from the DNA. Of about 130,000 clones detected, 70% to 80% appear once; the ten largest clones hold around 5%. The Seattle patients joined while their infection was active and were tracked longitudinally afterward. Sequencing was done on a sample of peripheral blood. This clonotype was sampled from a woman between 70 and 85 years old with COVID-19, enrolled during active disease.

CDR3 nucleotides: TGTGCCAGCGGGAGATTGACCCAGTACTTC. Its translation is CASGRLTQYF. The chain uses TRBV3-1 (or the pseudogene TRBV3-2) and TRBJ2-5; tentatively, D is TRBD2 (5 bases). The CDR3 length is 10 residues. Germline V gives CDR1 LGHDT, CDR2 YNNKEL (reference sequence). The V gene lost 8 bases and the J gene lost 7 bases, with 8 bases spanning the gap.